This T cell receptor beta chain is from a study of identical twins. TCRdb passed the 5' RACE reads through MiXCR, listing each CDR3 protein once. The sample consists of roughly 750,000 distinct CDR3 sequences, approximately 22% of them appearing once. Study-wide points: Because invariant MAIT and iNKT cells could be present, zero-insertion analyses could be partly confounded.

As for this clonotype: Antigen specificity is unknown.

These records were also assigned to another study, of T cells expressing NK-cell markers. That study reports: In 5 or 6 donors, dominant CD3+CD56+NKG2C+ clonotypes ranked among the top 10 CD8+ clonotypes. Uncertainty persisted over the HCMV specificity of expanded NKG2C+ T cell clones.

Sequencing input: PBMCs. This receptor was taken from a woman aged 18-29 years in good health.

CDR3 sequence reads: CAGGAGGRNEQFF. CDR3 coding DNA: TGTGCCGGCGGGGCGGGGGGGCGGAATGAGCAGTTCTTC. The rearrangement uses TRBV12-3 or TRBV12-4 and TRBJ2-1; 9 nucleotides align to TRBD2. This CDR3 has 13 residues. Trimming at V came to 11 bases and at J to 7 bases, leaving 9 bases not matched to a gene.